The table lists the clone carrying this T cell receptor (beta chain) with a count of one. The antigen is unknown. This record belongs to a study of shared clonotypes between healthy human individuals. The wider study: The plates for each donor numbered three CD4 naive, three CD4 memory, two CD8 naive and one CD8 memory.

The CDR3 length is 15 residues. Trimming left V 3 bases short and J 2 bases short, with 13 bases between. Germline loops: CDR1 SNHLY, CDR2 FYNNEI. Findings and caveats of the study: What naive subsets generally showed was a larger estimated richness than memory subsets showed.

Original handling: ImmunoSEQ supplied junction-only sequences lacking quality scores, so filtering was different. Profiled with immunoSEQ multiplex PCR; TCRdb holds only in-frame clones, not every one. D and trimming come from the DNA, and the V and J calls and clone size come from that table. Of a few million clones listed, approximately 92% are singletons. Sequences were obtained from naive CD4+ T cells sorted from blood. The subset denotes: CD45RA+ positively selected. The rearrangement uses TRBV2 and TRBJ1-1, with D unresolved. The clonotype originates from a man aged 18 to 35 in good health. In DNA form, the CDR3 reads TGTGCCAGCAGTGAGAGGGTTGGAGGAAACACTGAAGCTTTCTTT. Its translation: CASSERVGGNTEAFF.